The rows below give T cell receptor beta chains drawn from one sample of a study of T cell changes during pregnancy in multiple sclerosis. Method: immunoSEQ multiplex PCR; TCRdb's copy keeps in-frame clones and lacks some. In the table there are around 30,000 clones, about 87% of which are singletons. The sample in question was CD8+ T cells from peripheral blood mononuclear cells, obtained in the first trimester of pregnancy. These receptors originate from a female donor with multiple sclerosis, enrolled in a pregnancy study. CDR3s include the opening cysteine and the closing phenylalanine or tryptophan. D genes are given only for firm matches. For some rows the clone size is stated as once, few or many, or as a class when expanded; others skip it.

d_call clone_size j_call v_call cdr3_aa cdr3_nt
TRBD2 - TRBJ2-1 TRBV27 CASSGGTSFLNEQFF TGTGCCAGCTCGGGGGGGACTAGCTTTTTGAATGAGCAGTTCTTC
TRBD1 few TRBJ1-2 TRBV28 CATDNGQATSYYGYTF TGTGCCACCGACAACGGACAGGCGACGTCCTACTATGGCTACACCTTC
TRBD2 - TRBJ2-3 TRBV11-3 CASSLWMAGDVGDTQYF TGTGCCAGCAGCTTATGGATGGCGGGGGATGTCGGAGATACGCAGTATTTT
- - TRBJ1-1 TRBV28 CASSIAGGFTEAFF TGTGCCAGCAGCATTGCCGGGGGTTTCACTGAAGCTTTCTTT
TRBD1 - TRBJ2-7 TRBV7-9 CASSSTDRGNYEQYF TGTGCCAGCAGCTCGACGGACAGGGGGAACTACGAGCAGTACTTC
- - TRBJ2-7 TRBV7-9 CASSPMSLHEQYF TGTGCCAGCAGCCCTATGAGCTTACACGAGCAGTACTTC
TRBD1 once TRBJ1-1 TRBV4-3 CASSQGTGGLTEAFF TGCGCCAGCAGCCAGGGGACAGGGGGCTTAACTGAAGCTTTCTTT
- - TRBJ1-2 TRBV7-9 CASSPTGLTNYGYTF TGTGCCAGCAGCCCAACGGGACTGACTAACTATGGCTACACCTTC
TRBD1 - TRBJ1-1 TRBV6-6 CASSLTGPNTEAFF TGTGCCAGCAGCCTGACAGGGCCGAACACTGAAGCTTTCTTT
TRBD1 - TRBJ2-3 TRBV28 CASSLEQGGEDTQYF TGTGCCAGCAGTTTAGAACAGGGGGGAGAGGATACGCAGTATTTT
- - TRBJ2-1 TRBV9 CASSVGAVVIYNEQFF TGTGCCAGCAGCGTAGGAGCGGTCGTAATCTACAATGAGCAGTTCTTC
TRBD2 - TRBJ2-1 TRBV7-9 CASSFSSGGPGAYNEQFF TGTGCCAGCAGCTTCTCTAGCGGGGGGCCCGGCGCCTACAATGAGCAGTTCTTC
TRBD1 - TRBJ1-2 TRBV30 CASGQGHSYGYTF TGTGCCTCGGGACAGGGGCACTCCTATGGCTACACCTTC
- - TRBJ1-2 TRBV25-1 CASTPSAGSLDGYTF TGTGCCAGCACACCTTCGGCAGGGTCTTTGGATGGCTACACCTTC
TRBD1 - TRBJ2-3 TRBV13 CASSWDRGDTQYF TGTGCCAGCAGCTGGGACAGGGGCGATACGCAGTATTTT
TRBD2 - TRBJ2-3 TRBV14 CASSSGTSDADTQYF TGTGCCAGCAGTTCCGGGACTAGCGACGCAGATACGCAGTATTTT
- - TRBJ2-1 TRBV6-1 CAGSESLDYNEQFF TGTGCCGGTAGCGAGTCGTTAGATTACAATGAGCAGTTCTTC
- - TRBJ1-4 TRBV19 CASRETNEKLFF TGTGCCAGTAGGGAGACTAATGAAAAACTGTTTTTT
- - TRBJ2-7 TRBV28 CASSLWDNSYEQYF TGTGCCAGCAGTTTGTGGGACAACTCCTACGAGCAGTACTTC
TRBD2 once TRBJ2-5 TRBV30 CAWSEGLAGGQETQYF TGTGCCTGGAGTGAAGGACTAGCGGGAGGGCAAGAGACCCAGTACTTC
- - TRBJ2-6 TRBV27 CASSKNGGVQAHSGANVLTF TGTGCCAGCAGTAAAAATGGTGGCGTCCAGGCGCACTCTGGGGCCAACGTCCTGACTTTC
TRBD1 few TRBJ1-1 TRBV19 CASRPDRGFTEAFF TGTGCCAGTAGGCCGGACAGGGGTTTCACTGAAGCTTTCTTT
- - TRBJ1-1 TRBV7-8 CASSLGTGMNTEAFF TGTGCCAGCAGCTTAGGGACTGGAATGAACACTGAAGCTTTCTTT
- once TRBJ2-7 TRBV30 CAWRQDGSYEQYF TGTGCCTGGAGACAGGACGGTTCCTACGAGCAGTACTTC
- - TRBJ1-5 TRBV19 CASRLSRSYNQPQHF TGTGCCAGTCGCCTCTCGAGGTCATACAATCAGCCCCAGCATTTT
- - TRBJ2-1 TRBV7-2 CASSLVGAYNEQFF TGTGCCAGCAGCTTAGTTGGGGCTTACAATGAGCAGTTCTTC
- - TRBJ1-4 TRBV19 CASSITNFGPNEKLFF TGTGCCAGTAGTATAACCAATTTCGGTCCTAATGAAAAACTGTTTTTT
TRBD1 - TRBJ1-5 TRBV28 CASNGFGQGASGNQPQHF TGTGCCAGCAACGGTTTCGGACAGGGGGCAAGTGGCAATCAGCCCCAGCATTTT
TRBD2 - TRBJ2-2 TRBV13 CASSPGGAITGELFF TGTGCCAGCAGTCCCGGGGGGGCTATAACCGGGGAGCTGTTTTTT
- - TRBJ1-2 TRBV2 CASSEALRQVYNYGYTF TGTGCCAGCAGTGAAGCCCTGCGACAGGTCTACAACTATGGCTACACCTTC
- - TRBJ2-3 TRBV4-3 CASSQGWGQDTQYF TGCGCCAGCAGCCAAGGTTGGGGCCAGGATACGCAGTATTTT
- - TRBJ2-7 TRBV4-1 CASSQEPGANSYEQYF TGCGCCAGCAGCCAAGAACCAGGGGCCAATAGCTACGAGCAGTACTTC